This T cell receptor (beta chain) was profiled in a study of cytomegalovirus exposure and HLA in healthy donors. Turning to the study itself: Roughly 180 million T cells yielded roughly 120 million unique TCR beta sequences, as an earlier analysis found.

In the case of this clone: Its antigen is not known.

Study results and limitations: It was reported that TCR beta sequences correctly inferred the HLA-A and HLA-B alleles for most subjects. Presence/absence analysis assumed near-uniform sequencing depth across donors. It was reportedly the case that the classifier diagnosed cytomegalovirus status with high specificity and sensitivity.

From germline, CDR1 is SQVTM and CDR2 ANQGSEA. With V trimmed by 4 bases and J by 7 bases, 9 bases remained unmatched. CDR3 length: 14 amino acids. The PCR used 60 Vbeta and 13 Jbeta primers. Sequencing used immunoSEQ multiplex PCR; TCRdb keeps in-frame clones, though not all of them. The sample table includes 20,000 to 25,000 clones. Sequenced material: PBMCs. This chain links TRBV29-1 with TRBJ2-1, with 8 bases lining up with TRBD1. The source of this sequence is a man between 60 and 75 years old in good health and CMV-seropositive. Written as DNA, the CDR3 is TGCAGCGTTGCTCGGCAGGGGGCAAGGAATGAGCAGTTCTTC. This encodes CSVARQGARNEQFF.